This T cell receptor (beta chain) was documented in a study of blood T cell repertoires in COVID-19 (dated by TCRdb to the early 2020s). Background for the entire study: The collaborator samples originated in the United States, Italy and Spain and spanned the acute and convalescent phases of COVID-19. The material from the prospective study consisted of cDNA or gDNA derived from T cells, B-cell-depleted T cells, or PBMCs. Subjects who had been exposed to COVID-19, were actively infected with it, or had recovered from it provided the deeply sampled blood TCRbeta repertoires that made up the dataset. The repertoires were made available in a free public database intended to serve as a resource for research on the immune response to SARS-CoV-2. The samples were drawn from the first 160 participants of the ongoing ImmuneRACE study and from some 1,300 subjects provided by 6 global collaborators. Nearly every sample came with metadata listing a de-identified subject ID, COVID-19 status, age in years and sex. Where available, HLA class I and class II types were taken from metadata supplied by the sample provider and were not determined by assay-based typing. On the study overall, not on this receptor specifically: The amount of clinical and demographic metadata varied by source and participant and was provided uncurated.

Details on this clone: The antigen it binds to is not known. No base quality values were provided; no much bigger clone lies one nucleotide off.

TCRbeta CDR3 regions were amplified from genomic DNA by means of the immunoSEQ Assay, a bias-controlled multiplex PCR. The study's own analysis went as follows. The number of nucleated cells in each sample was estimated from the amplification of reference gene primers within the assay. Sequence reads were collapsed and filtered to measure the absolute abundance of every unique TCRbeta CDR3 rearrangement. For each sample, productive Simpson clonality was calculated as the square root of Simpson's diversity index across productive rearrangements. TCRdb took over this immuneACCESS table, retaining in-frame rearrangements with V and J assigned. Such tables are incomplete; in checked studies, under half of the missing clones stem from an unresolved V gene, and the remainder is unexplained. V and J calls and clone size are those listed in that table; D and trimming were worked out from the DNA. The sample yields hundreds of thousands of clones; 70% to 90% were counted once. Over 0.95% of the sample comes from the top ten.

Participants in the prospective study were aged roughly 18 to 100 years, lived in over 20 United States geographic areas, and enrolled through a virtual design. To assign participants to cohorts, the prospective study relied on clinical history that participants themselves reported in a screening survey and a study questionnaire. Recovered participants in ImmuneRACE Cohort 3 were defined as having two consecutive negative NP/OP PCR tests, clearance from a healthcare professional, or resolution of symptoms. In the prospective study, mobile phlebotomists collected whole blood, serum and a nasopharyngeal or oropharyngeal swab from each participant. Participants in the prospective study had the option to provide additional blood draws and questionnaires over an approximately 2-month period. Before DNA extraction, prospective study blood samples were shipped either frozen or at room temperature. The V end gives up 3 bases and the J end 0 bases, leaving 5 bases in the junction not matched to a gene. From the cysteine up to the phenylalanine, the CDR3 has a length of 16 residues. The sequence is cut down to CDR3 DNA, 48 bases in frame from base 1. CDR1 and CDR2 are read off the germline V gene as KGHSH and LQKENI.

The chain was built from TRBV18 and TRBJ1-3; 7 bases in the junction line up with TRBD1. Source material: PBMCs or T cells enriched from blood (not recorded which). The sequence was collected from a man younger than 40 who had recovered from COVID-19. The CDR3 region has the sequence CASSPGQAGSGNTIYF. The nucleotide sequence reads as follows: TGTGCCAGCTCACCCGGACAGGCCGGCTCTGGAAACACCATATATTTT.